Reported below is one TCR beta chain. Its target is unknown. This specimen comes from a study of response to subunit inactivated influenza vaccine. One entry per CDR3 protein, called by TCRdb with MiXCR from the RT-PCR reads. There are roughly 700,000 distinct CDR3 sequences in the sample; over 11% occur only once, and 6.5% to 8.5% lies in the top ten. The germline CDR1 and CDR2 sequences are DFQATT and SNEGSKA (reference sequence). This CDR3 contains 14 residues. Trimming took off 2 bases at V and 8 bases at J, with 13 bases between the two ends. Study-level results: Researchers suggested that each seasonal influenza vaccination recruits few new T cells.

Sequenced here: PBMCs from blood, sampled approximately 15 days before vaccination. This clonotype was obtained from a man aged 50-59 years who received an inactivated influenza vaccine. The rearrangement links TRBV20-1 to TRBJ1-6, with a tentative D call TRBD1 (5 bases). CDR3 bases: TGCAGTGCTAGACCGGGACGGGTGGATTCACCCCTCCACTTT. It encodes CSARPGRVDSPLHF.